The clone carrying this T cell receptor beta chain has at least ten counts. The antigen is unknown. The ends were cut back, 0 bases at V and 3 bases at J, with 7 bases in the middle. Looked up from germline, CDR1 is SGHRS and CDR2 is YFSETQ. This CDR3 has 13 residues. This record comes from a study of T-cell reconstitution after alpha-beta-depleted transplantation in children. Study conclusions and caveats: At day 60, the high TCRbeta diversity found in some patients originated from recipient T cells and thymic progenitors that had survived. From newly produced T cells came most of the T-cell counts and diversity one year after transplant. Reports say that about two months after transplant, the alpha-beta T cells came out of several hundred graft clones that had expanded.

Unique molecular identifiers were incorporated when the TCRbeta library was constructed. TCRdb used MiXCR to reprocess the PCR reads, holding one entry per CDR3 protein. The repertoire holds under 250,000 distinct CDR3 sequences, with under 20% as singletons. The J gene is TRBJ2-7, the V gene TRBV5-1, with a tentative D call TRBD1 (5 bases). This TCR was sampled from a male patient aged 2-10 years who had a stem cell transplant for acute lymphoblastic leukemia, so the T cells may come from the graft donor. Here the sequenced sample was PBMCs, mostly from graft donor cells, taken 360 days after TCRalphabeta/CD19-depleted stem cell transplant. The CDR3 DNA reads as TGCGCCAGCAGCTTGGAGCAGGGCTACGAGCAGTACTTC. Encoded protein: CASSLEQGYEQYF.